This T cell receptor beta chain originates from a study of blood T cell repertoires in COVID-19. At the level of the study: Samples of COVID-19 (acute and convalescent) were obtained from the United States, Italy and Spain. Nucleic acid was either cDNA or gDNA, and it came from T cells, B-cell-depleted T cells, or PBMCs.

This clone was seen more than once but under ten times. The CDR3 consists of 15 residues. V dropped 0 bases and J dropped 5 bases, with 12 bases sitting between them. Germline V gene sequence: CDR1 WNHNN, CDR2 SYGVQD (reference sequence). In the source study's methods: How many nucleated cells were present was estimated from reference gene primer amplification. Method: immunoSEQ multiplex PCR; TCRdb's copy keeps in-frame clones and lacks some. V, J and clone size derive from that table, while D and trimming were established from the DNA sequence. The profile shows about 68,000 clones, about 80% of them singletons.

This chain connects TRBV10-1 to TRBJ2-3; D ambiguous. This TCR derives from a man aged 80 or over with acute or convalescent COVID-19. The sample was peripheral blood. The CDR3 is CASSESALVGDTQYF. The CDR3 bases are TGCGCCAGCAGTGAGTCGGCTCTAGTTGGAGATACGCAGTATTTT.